This T cell receptor beta chain is drawn from a study of Graves' ophthalmopathy and Graves' hyperthyroidism. The germline V gene encodes CDR1 MDHEN and CDR2 SYDVKM. The length of the CDR3 is 16 residues. V was pared by 5 bases and J by 1 base, with 17 bases between. This clonotype was observed at least ten times. Using RNA transcripts, the TCR beta CDR3 regions were amplified. HTBI-primed first-round RT-PCR preceded second-round multiplex PCR. Using its own MiXCR run on the multiplex PCR reads, TCRdb lists one record per CDR3 protein. The data show 300,000 or so distinct CDR3 sequences, roughly 16% seen once.

Material: peripheral blood. The chain carries TRBV28 and TRBJ1-1; TRBD1 might be the D (6 bases). This TCR was recovered from an adult man with Graves' ophthalmopathy. CDR3 residues: CASSLPRGGPNTEAFF. The CDR3 DNA follows: TGTGCCAGCAGTCTACCGAGGGGGGGGCCGAACACTGAAGCTTTCTTT.